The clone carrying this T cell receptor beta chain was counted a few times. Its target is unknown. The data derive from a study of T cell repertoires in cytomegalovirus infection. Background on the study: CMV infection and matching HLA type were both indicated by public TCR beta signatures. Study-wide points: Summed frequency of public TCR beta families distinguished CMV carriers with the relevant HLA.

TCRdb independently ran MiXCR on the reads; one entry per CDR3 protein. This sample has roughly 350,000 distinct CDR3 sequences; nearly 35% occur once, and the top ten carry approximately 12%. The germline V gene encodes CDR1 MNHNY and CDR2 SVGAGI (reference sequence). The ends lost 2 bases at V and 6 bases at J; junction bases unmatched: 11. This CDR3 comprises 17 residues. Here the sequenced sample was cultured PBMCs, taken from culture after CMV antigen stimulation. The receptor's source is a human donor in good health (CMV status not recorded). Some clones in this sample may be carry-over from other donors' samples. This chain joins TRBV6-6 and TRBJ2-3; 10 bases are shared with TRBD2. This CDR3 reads CASSYGASGSVMDTQYF. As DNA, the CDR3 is TGTGCCAGCAGTTACGGGGCTAGCGGGAGTGTGATGGATACGCAGTATTTT.